Listed below are T cell receptor beta chains from one sample, sequenced in a study of sequential checkpoint blockade in melanoma. Some clones are missing from TCRdb's copy, which holds only in-frame ones; the method was immunoSEQ multiplex PCR. The profile covers about 12,000 clones, with roughly 73% appearing a single time and approximately 10% taken by the ten largest. Specimen: CD8+ T cells sorted from blood (inferred from file names), collected from a patient given nivolumab and ipilimumab in sequence. The receptor source for this set is a human donor with melanoma. Both conserved end residues are part of each CDR3. A D gene is named only where the DNA matches it firmly. Size is omitted from some rows. Given values are once, few, many or a class for expanded clones.

J gene,D gene,clone size,V gene,CDR3 protein,CDR3 DNA
TRBJ1-2,TRBD1,NA,TRBV28,CASSYGQGFWGYTF,TGTGCCAGCAGTTACGGACAGGGTTTTTGGGGCTACACCTTC
TRBJ1-1,NA,NA,TRBV7-9,CASRAYGGAGLNTEAFF,TGTGCCAGCAGGGCTTATGGAGGGGCTGGGCTAAACACTGAAGCTTTCTTT
TRBJ2-7,NA,NA,TRBV7-8,CASSLPDGGSHEQYF,TGTGCCAGCAGCTTACCGGACGGAGGATCCCACGAGCAGTACTTC
TRBJ2-7,NA,NA,TRBV4-2,CASSPTLSYEQYF,TGTGCCAGCAGCCCGACTTTGTCCTACGAGCAGTACTTC
TRBJ2-1,TRBD2,once,TRBV7-9,CASSPSTRTSGNNEQFF,TGTGCCAGCAGCCCAAGTACCCGGACTAGCGGCAACAATGAGCAGTTCTTC
TRBJ2-1,TRBD2,NA,TRBV7-6,CASSSTPTSGYLF,TGTGCCAGCAGTTCCACCCCTACTAGCGGGTACCTCTTC
TRBJ1-4,NA,medium-sized,TRBV7-9,CASSPTGDNEKLFF,TGTGCCAGCAGCCCGACGGGGGACAATGAAAAACTGTTTTTT
TRBJ1-5,NA,NA,TRBV6-1,CASRDRRQPQHF,TGTGCCAGCAGGGATCGGCGGCAGCCCCAGCATTTT
TRBJ2-7,NA,few,TRBV7-9,CASSLGGIVSYEQYF,TGTGCCAGCAGCTTGGGCGGGATAGTGTCCTACGAGCAGTACTTC
TRBJ1-1,NA,NA,TRBV4-3,CASSQDLYAVNTEAFF,TGCGCCAGCAGCCAAGATTTGTATGCAGTCAACACTGAAGCTTTCTTT
TRBJ2-7,NA,once,TRBV11-2,CASSLGKGERYF,TGTGCCAGCAGCCTTGGGAAGGGGGAGCGGTACTTC
TRBJ2-7,TRBD2,NA,TRBV27,CASSPSGSAFEQYF,TGTGCCAGCAGTCCTAGCGGGAGTGCGTTCGAGCAGTACTTC